This TCR beta chain originates from a study of CD8 T cells in Susac syndrome. The study, taken as a whole, reports: It was acknowledged by the study that relatively few individuals were included in its TCR sequencing and HLA analysis.

The count of this clonotype is one. Antigen unknown. Random-hexamer reverse transcription was applied to roughly 0.45 to 1 ug RNA. With immunoSEQ multiplex PCR, TCR beta CDR3 was amplified across 54 Vbeta and 13 Jbeta. TCRdb processed the immunoSEQ multiplex PCR reads anew with MiXCR; each CDR3 protein has one entry. The profile shows fewer than 150,000 distinct CDR3 sequences, about 93% of them singletons. Germline CDR1 and CDR2: SQVTM and ANQGSEA. The CDR3 is 11 amino acids. CD8+ and CD4+ T cells from blood underwent TCR beta sequencing, which was carried out in a high-throughput format. Negative isolation was used for CD8+ and CD4+ T cells, and FACS enrichment was applied to TEMRA cells.

This TCR derives from a human donor in good health. This chain uses TRBV29-1 with TRBJ2-1; D call uncertain. The sequencing sample was made of CD8+ T cells from PBMCs. This CDR3 reads CVLGLYNEQFF. The CDR3 DNA is TGCGTTCTAGGTCTGTACAATGAGCAGTTCTTC.